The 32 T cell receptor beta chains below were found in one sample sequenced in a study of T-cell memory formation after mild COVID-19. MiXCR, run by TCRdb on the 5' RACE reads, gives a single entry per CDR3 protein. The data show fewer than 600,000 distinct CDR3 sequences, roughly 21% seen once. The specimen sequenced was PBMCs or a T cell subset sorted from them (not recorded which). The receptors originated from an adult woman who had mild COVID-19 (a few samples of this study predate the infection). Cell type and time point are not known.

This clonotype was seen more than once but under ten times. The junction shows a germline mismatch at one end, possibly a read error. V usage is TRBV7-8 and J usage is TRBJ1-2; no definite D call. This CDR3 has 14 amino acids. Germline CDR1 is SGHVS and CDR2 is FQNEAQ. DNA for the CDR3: TGTGCCAGCAGTTTAGAGGGTCAGCTCTATGGCTACACCTTC. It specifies CASSLEGQLYGYTF.

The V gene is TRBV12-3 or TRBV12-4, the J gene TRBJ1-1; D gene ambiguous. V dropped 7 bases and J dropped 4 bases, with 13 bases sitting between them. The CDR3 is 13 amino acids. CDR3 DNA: TGTGCCAGCAATATAATGGGTGGCACTGAAGCTTTCTTT. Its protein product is CASNIMGGTEAFF.

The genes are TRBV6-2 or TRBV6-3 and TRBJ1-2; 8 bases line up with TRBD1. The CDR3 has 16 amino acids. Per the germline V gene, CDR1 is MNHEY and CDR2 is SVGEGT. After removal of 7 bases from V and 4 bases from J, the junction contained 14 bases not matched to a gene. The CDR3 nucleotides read TGTGCCAGCACTCTCTTACCGGGACAGGACATCTATGGCTACACCTTC. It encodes CASTLLPGQDIYGYTF.

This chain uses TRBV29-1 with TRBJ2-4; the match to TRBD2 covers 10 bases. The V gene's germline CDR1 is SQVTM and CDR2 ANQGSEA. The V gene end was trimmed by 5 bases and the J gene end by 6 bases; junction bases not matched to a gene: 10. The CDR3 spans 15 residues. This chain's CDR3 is CSVTGYSSGGNIQYF. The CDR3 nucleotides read TGCAGCGTTACAGGATATTCTAGCGGGGGAAACATTCAGTACTTC.

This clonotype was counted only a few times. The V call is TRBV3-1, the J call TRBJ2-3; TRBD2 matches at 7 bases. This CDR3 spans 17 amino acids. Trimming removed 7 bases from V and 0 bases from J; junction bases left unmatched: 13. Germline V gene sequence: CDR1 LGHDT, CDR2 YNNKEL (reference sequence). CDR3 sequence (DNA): TGTGCCAGCACCTCCCTCCCCGGGGGGTCAAGCACAGATACGCAGTATTTT. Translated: CASTSLPGGSSTDTQYF.

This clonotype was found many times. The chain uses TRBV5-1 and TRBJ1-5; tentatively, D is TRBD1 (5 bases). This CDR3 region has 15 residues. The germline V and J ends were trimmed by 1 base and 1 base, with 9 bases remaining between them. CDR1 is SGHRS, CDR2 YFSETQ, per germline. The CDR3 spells CASSLQGGSNQPQHF. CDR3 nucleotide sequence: TGCGCCAGCAGCTTGCAGGGTGGAAGCAATCAGCCCCAGCATTTT.

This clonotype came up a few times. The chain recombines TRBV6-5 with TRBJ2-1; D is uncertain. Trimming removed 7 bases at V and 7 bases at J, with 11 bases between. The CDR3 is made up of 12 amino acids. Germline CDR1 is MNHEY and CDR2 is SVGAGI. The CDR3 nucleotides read TGTGCCAGCACAAACGGGCTGAATGAGCAGTTCTTC. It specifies CASTNGLNEQFF.

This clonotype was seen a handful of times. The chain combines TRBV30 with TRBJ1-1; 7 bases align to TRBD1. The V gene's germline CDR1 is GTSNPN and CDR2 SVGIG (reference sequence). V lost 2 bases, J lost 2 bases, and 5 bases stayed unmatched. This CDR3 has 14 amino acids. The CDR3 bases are TGTGCCTGGAGTCCCCGGACAGGTAACACTGAAGCTTTCTTT. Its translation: CAWSPRTGNTEAFF.

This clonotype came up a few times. DNA of the CDR3: TGTGCCAGCAGAAAACGGGAGGGCGGGGAGACCCAGTACTTC. Protein sequence: CASRKREGGETQYF. The gene calls are TRBV6-6 and TRBJ2-5; TRBD2 matches at 8 bases. The V gene end was trimmed by 6 bases and the J gene end by 5 bases; junction bases not matched to a gene: 8. CDR1 is MNHNY, CDR2 SVGAGI, per germline (reference sequence). The CDR3 is 14 amino acids.

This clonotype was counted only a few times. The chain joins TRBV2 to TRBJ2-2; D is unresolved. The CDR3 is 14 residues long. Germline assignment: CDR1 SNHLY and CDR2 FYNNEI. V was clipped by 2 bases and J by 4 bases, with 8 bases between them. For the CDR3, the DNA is TGTGCCAGCAGTGAATCCGGGTTCACCGGGGAGCTGTTTTTT. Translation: CASSESGFTGELFF. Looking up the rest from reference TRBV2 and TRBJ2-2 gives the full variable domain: EPEVTQTPSHQVTQMGQEVILRCVPISNHLYFYWYRQILGQKVEFLVSFYNNEISEKSEIFDDQFSVERPDGSNFTLKIRSTKLEDSAMYFCASSESGFTGELFFGEGSRLTVL.

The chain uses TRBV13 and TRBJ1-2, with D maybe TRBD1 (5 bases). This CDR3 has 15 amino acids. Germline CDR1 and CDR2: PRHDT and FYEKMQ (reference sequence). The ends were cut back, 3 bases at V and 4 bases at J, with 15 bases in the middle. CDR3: CASSFTGDGFYGYTF. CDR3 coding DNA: TGTGCCAGCAGCTTTACCGGGGACGGCTTCTATGGCTACACCTTC.

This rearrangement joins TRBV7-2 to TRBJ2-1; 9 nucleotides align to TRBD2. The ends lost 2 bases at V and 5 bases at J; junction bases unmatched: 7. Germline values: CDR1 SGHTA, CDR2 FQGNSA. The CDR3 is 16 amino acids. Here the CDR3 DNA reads TGTGCCAGCAGCTTAATAGGCGGGAGGGCCGACAATGAGCAGTTCTTC. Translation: CASSLIGGRADNEQFF.

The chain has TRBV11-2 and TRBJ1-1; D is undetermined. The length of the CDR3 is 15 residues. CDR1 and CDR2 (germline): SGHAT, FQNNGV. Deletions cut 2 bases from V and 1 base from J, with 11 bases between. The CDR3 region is CASSLRWLGNTEAFF. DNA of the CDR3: TGTGCCAGCAGCTTACGTTGGTTGGGGAACACTGAAGCTTTCTTT.

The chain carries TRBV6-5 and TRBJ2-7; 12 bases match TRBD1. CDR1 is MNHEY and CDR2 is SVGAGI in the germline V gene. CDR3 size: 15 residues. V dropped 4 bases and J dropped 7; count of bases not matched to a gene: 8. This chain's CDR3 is CASSSRDRGRGEQYF. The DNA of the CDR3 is TGTGCCAGCAGTTCCCGGGACAGGGGGCGCGGAGAGCAGTACTTC.

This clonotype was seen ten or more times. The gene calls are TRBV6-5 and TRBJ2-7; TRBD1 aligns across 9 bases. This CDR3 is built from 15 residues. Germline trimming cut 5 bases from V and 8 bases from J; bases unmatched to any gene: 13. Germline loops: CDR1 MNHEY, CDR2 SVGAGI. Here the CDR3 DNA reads TGTGCCAGCAGTCCTCGGGACAGGGAGGGACGGAAGCAGTACTTC. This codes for CASSPRDREGRKQYF.

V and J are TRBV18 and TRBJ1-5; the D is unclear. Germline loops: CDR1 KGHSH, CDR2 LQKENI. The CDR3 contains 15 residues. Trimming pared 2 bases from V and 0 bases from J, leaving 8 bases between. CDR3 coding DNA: TGTGCCAGCTCACCAGGGCAGACTAGCAATCAGCCCCAGCATTTT. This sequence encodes CASSPGQTSNQPQHF.

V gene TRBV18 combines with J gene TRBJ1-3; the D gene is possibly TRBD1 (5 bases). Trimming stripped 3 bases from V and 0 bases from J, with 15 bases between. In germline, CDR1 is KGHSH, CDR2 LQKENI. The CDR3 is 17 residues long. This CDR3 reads CASSPPLGQGSGNTIYF. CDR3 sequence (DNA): TGTGCCAGCTCACCGCCCTTGGGCCAGGGCTCTGGAAACACCATATATTTT.

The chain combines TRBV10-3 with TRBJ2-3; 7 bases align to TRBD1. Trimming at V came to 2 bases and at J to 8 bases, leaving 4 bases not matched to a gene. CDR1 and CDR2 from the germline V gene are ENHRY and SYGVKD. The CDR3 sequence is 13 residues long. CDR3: CAISENRGRTQYF. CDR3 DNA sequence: TGTGCCATCAGTGAGAACAGGGGACGTACGCAGTATTTT.

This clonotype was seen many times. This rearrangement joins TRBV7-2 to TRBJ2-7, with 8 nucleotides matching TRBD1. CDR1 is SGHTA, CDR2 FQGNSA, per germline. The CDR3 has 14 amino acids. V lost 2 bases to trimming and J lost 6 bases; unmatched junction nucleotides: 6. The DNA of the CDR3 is TGTGCCAGCAGCTTACTTGGACAGGGTATCGAGCAGTACTTC. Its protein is CASSLLGQGIEQYF.

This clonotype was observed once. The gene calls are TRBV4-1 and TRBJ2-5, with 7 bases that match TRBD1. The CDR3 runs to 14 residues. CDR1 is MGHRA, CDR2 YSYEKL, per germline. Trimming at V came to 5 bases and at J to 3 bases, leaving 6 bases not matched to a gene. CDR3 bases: TGCGCCAGCAGCGGTCAAGGACAGGAAGAGACCCAGTACTTC. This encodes CASSGQGQEETQYF.

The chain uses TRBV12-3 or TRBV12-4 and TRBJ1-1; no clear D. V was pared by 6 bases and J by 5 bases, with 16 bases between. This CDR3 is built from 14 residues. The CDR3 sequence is CASSPHEGSTEAFF. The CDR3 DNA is TGTGCCAGCAGCCCACACGAAGGCTCAACTGAAGCTTTCTTT.

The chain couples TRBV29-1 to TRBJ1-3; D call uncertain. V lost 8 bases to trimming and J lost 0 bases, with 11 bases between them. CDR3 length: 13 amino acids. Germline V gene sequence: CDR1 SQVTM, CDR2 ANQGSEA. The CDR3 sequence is CSIIESSGNTIYF. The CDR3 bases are TGCAGCATTATTGAGAGCTCTGGAAACACCATATATTTT.

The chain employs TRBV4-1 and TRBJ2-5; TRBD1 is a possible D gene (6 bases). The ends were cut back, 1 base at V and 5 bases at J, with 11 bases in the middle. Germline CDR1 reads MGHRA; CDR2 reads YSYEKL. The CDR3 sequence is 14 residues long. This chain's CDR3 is CASSQVGARETQYF. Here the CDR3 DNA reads TGCGCCAGCAGCCAAGTGGGGGCTAGGGAGACCCAGTACTTC.

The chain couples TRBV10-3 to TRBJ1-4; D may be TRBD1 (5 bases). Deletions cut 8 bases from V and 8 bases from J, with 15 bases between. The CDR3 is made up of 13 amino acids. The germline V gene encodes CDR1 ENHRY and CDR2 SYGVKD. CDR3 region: CAISSGTQEKLFF. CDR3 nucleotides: TGTGCCATCTCTTCAGGGACGCAAGAAAAACTGTTTTTT.

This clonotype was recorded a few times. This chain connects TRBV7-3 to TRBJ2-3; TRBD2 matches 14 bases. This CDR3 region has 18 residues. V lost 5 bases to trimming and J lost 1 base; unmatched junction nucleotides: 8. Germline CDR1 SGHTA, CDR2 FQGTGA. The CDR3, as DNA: TGTGCCAGCAGCCCTAGGACTAGCGGGGGGCTTTGCACAGATACGCAGTATTTT. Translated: CASSPRTSGGLCTDTQYF. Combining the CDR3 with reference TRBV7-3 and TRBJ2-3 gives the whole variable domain GAGVSQTPSNKVTEKGKYVELRCDPISGHTALYWYRQSLGQGPEFLIYFQGTGAADDSGLPNDRFFAVRPEGSVSTLKIQRTERGDSAVYLCASSPRTSGGLCTDTQYFGPGTRLTVL.

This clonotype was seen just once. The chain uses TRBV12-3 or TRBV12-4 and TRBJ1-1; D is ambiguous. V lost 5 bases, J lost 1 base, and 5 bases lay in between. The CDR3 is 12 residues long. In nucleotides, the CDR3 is TGTGCCAGCAGTGACACGAACACTGAAGCTTTCTTT. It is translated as CASSDTNTEAFF.

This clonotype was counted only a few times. The CDR3 DNA reads as TGTGCCAGCAGCTCAGGGGGACAGTTTGGGACCCACACCTTC. Its translation: CASSSGGQFGTHTF. The chain links TRBV7-2 to TRBJ1-2, with 7 bases fitting TRBD1. Germline trimming cut 4 bases from V and 12 bases from J; bases unmatched to any gene: 14. The CDR3 consists of 14 residues. CDR1 SGHTA and CDR2 FQGNSA come from the germline V gene.

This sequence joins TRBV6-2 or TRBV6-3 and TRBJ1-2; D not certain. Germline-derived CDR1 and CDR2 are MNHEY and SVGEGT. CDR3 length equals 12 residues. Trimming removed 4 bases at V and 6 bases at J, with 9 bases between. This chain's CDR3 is CASSSWEDGYTF. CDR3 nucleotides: TGTGCCAGCAGTTCCTGGGAGGATGGCTACACCTTC.

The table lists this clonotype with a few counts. CDR3 bases: TGTGCCAGCAGCCAAGAGACGGGGCGGGACCAGTACTTC. It is translated as CASSQETGRDQYF. The chain joins TRBV14 to TRBJ2-5; D may be TRBD2 (6 bases). V was trimmed by 0 bases and J by 10 bases, leaving 12 bases between them. CDR3 length: 13 amino acids. Per the germline V gene, CDR1 is SGHDN and CDR2 is FVKESK.

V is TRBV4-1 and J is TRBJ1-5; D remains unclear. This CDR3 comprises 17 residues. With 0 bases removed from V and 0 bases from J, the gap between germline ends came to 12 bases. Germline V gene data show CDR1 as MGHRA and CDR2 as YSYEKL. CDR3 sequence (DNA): TGCGCCAGCAGCCAAGATGGTGAACAGTATAGCAATCAGCCCCAGCATTTT. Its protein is CASSQDGEQYSNQPQHF.

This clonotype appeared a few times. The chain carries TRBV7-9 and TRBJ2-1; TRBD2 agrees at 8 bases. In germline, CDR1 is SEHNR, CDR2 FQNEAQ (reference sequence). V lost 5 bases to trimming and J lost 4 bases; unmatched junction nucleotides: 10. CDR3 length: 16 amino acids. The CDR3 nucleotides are TGTGCCAGCAGCGCCGGCGGGGGGCCGAGATACAATGAGCAGTTCTTC. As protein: CASSAGGGPRYNEQFF.

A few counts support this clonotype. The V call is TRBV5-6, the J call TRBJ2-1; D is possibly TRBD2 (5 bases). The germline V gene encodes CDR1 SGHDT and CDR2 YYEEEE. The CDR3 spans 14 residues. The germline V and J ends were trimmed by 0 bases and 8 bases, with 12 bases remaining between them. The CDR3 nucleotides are TGTGCCAGCAGCTTGGGGCTAGCTTTTGATGAGCAGTTCTTC. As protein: CASSLGLAFDEQFF.